The next 30 T cell receptor beta chains were all read from a single sample in a study of T cells in Graves' hyperthyroidism and ophthalmopathy. Regions amplified from RNA transcripts were the TCR beta CDR3 regions. The TCR CDR3 first-round RT-PCR relied on the HTBI primer set. TCRdb re-derived calls from the multiplex PCR reads in MiXCR, one entry per CDR3 protein. This table has some 24,000 distinct CDR3 sequences, roughly 49% appearing once. The specimen sequenced was blood. The source is a woman in her 40s with Graves' hyperthyroidism that later progressed to Graves' ophthalmopathy.

The rearrangement uses TRBV5-6 and TRBJ2-7, with 10 bases aligning to TRBD1. The V gene's germline CDR1 is SGHDT and CDR2 YYEEEE. V was pared by 4 bases and J by 6 bases, with 4 bases of the junction left unmatched. The CDR3 has 13 residues. For the CDR3, the DNA is TGTGCCAGCAGCAGGGACAGGGGCTTCGAGCAGTACTTC. This translates into CASSRDRGFEQYF.

This clonotype ranks as medium-sized. The V gene is TRBV20-1, the J gene TRBJ1-2; D is unclear. The CDR3 consists of 13 residues. Germline V lookup: CDR1 DFQATT, CDR2 SNEGSKA (reference sequence). V was trimmed by 1 base and J by 1 base, leaving 7 bases between them. The DNA for the CDR3 is TGCAGTGCTAGAGGTGCGATTAACTATGGCTACACCTTC. Encoded protein: CSARGAINYGYTF.

This clonotype is a singleton in its sample. The J gene is TRBJ2-7, the V gene TRBV7-2; TRBD2 agrees at 9 bases. This CDR3 comprises 17 residues. The J segment lost 5 bases and the V segment lost 1 base, leaving 12 bases of the junction unmatched. The V gene's germline CDR1 is SGHTA and CDR2 FQGNSA. CDR3 loop: CASSLVRGGAQNNEQYF. The CDR3 nucleotides are TGTGCCAGCAGCTTAGTCCGCGGGGGGGCGCAAAACAACGAGCAGTACTTC. Complete variable domain (other parts from reference TRBV7-2 and TRBJ2-7): GAGVSQSPSNKVTEKGKDVELRCDPISGHTALYWYRQSLGQGLEFLIYFQGNSAPDKSGLPSDRFSAERTGGSVSTLTIQRTQQEDSAVYLCASSLVRGGAQNNEQYFGPGTRLTVT.

J is TRBJ1-2 and V is TRBV20-1; 10 bases fit TRBD1. J was trimmed by 4 bases and V by 1 base; bases with no gene match: 6. Germline values: CDR1 DFQATT, CDR2 SNEGSKA (reference sequence). This CDR3 is 15 amino acids long. DNA of the CDR3: TGCAGTGCTAGAGCCTGGGACAGGGGATTCTATGGCTACACCTTC. Residues: CSARAWDRGFYGYTF.

This clonotype has ten or more counts. The chain uses TRBV5-1 and TRBJ2-2, with TRBD2 as a possible D gene (5 bases). The CDR3 runs to 18 residues. CDR1 SGHRS and CDR2 YFSETQ come from the germline V gene. Trimming pared 4 bases from V and 1 base from J, leaving 20 bases between. In DNA form, the CDR3 reads TGCGCCAGCAGCCCGCGGGTTTTGAGCAGCGAGAACACCGGGGAGCTGTTTTTT. As protein: CASSPRVLSSENTGELFF.

The gene calls are TRBV7-9 and TRBJ2-7, with D possibly matching TRBD1 (6 bases). V was trimmed by 5 bases and J by 0 bases, leaving 14 bases between them. The V gene's germline CDR1 is SEHNR and CDR2 FQNEAQ (reference sequence). The CDR3 loop spans 15 amino acids. The CDR3: CASSLDSYLSYEQYF. DNA for the CDR3: TGTGCCAGCAGCCTGGACAGTTACCTCTCCTACGAGCAGTACTTC.

The chain has TRBV7-2 and TRBJ1-1, with TRBD1 as a possible D gene (6 bases). The CDR3 runs 14 residues. Germline values: CDR1 SGHTA, CDR2 FQGNSA. Trimming removed 7 bases at V and 2 bases at J, with 14 bases between. The CDR3 coding sequence is TGTGCCAGCACCCGCGGACAGCTCAACACTGAAGCTTTCTTT. Translated, it gives CASTRGQLNTEAFF.

This chain joins TRBV15 and TRBJ2-2, with D tentatively TRBD1 or TRBD2 (5 bases each). V was cut by 3 bases and J by 0 bases, with 14 bases left in between. CDR1 is LNHNV and CDR2 is YYDKDF in the germline V gene (reference sequence). The CDR3 runs to 17 residues. In nucleotides, the CDR3 is TGTGCCACCAGCAGTACTACCGGGGCCTCGAACACCGGGGAGCTGTTTTTT. This gives the protein CATSSTTGASNTGELFF.

J is TRBJ2-5 and V is TRBV12-3 or TRBV12-4, with 7 bases matching TRBD2. With 3 bases clipped from V and 3 bases from J, the junction kept 4 bases outside the gene matches. This CDR3 has 14 amino acids. CDR3 nucleotides: TGTGCCAGCAGTTTCTTTGCGGGAGAAGAGACCCAGTACTTC. Its translation is CASSFFAGEETQYF.

The chain combines TRBV10-3 with TRBJ2-1; the D is unclear. CDR1 is ENHRY, CDR2 SYGVKD, per germline. The V end was cut by 4 bases, the J end by 2 bases, with 6 bases between. CDR3 length: 13 residues. CDR3 sequence (DNA): TGTGCCATCAGTGTAGGAGCCTACAATGAGCAGTTCTTC. This translates into CAISVGAYNEQFF.

The chain carries TRBV7-6 and TRBJ2-7; a weak D match, TRBD2 (5 bases). Per the germline V gene, CDR1 is SGHVS and CDR2 is FNYEAQ. This CDR3 comprises 14 residues. The V and J ends lost 5 bases and 6 bases respectively, with 17 bases between them. The CDR3, as DNA: TGTGCCAGCAGCCCCGAACCGGACTCCCCCGAGCAGTACTTC. It specifies CASSPEPDSPEQYF.

The gene calls are TRBV20-1 and TRBJ1-1, with TRBD1 matching over 8 bases. Germline CDR1 is DFQATT and CDR2 is SNEGSKA (reference sequence). Unmatched junction bases numbered 3, after V lost 4 bases and J lost 2 bases. The CDR3 contains 13 residues. The DNA for the CDR3 is TGCAGTGCTACAGGGGGCAGCAACACTGAAGCTTTCTTT. Its protein product is CSATGGSNTEAFF.

The rearrangement joins TRBV28 to TRBJ2-2; weak D call: TRBD1 (5 bases). CDR3 length: 17 amino acids. Germline lookup yields CDR1 MDHEN and CDR2 SYDVKM. V dropped 0 bases and J dropped 7 bases, with 18 bases sitting between them. CDR3 protein: CASSLCTAQGESGELFF. CDR3 DNA sequence: TGTGCCAGCAGTTTATGCACAGCGCAGGGTGAGAGCGGGGAGCTGTTTTTT.

The V call is TRBV10-2, the J call TRBJ1-2, with D uncertain. Per the germline V gene, CDR1 is WSHSY and CDR2 is SAAADI. The V gene lost 1 base and the J gene lost 2 bases, with 14 bases spanning the gap. The CDR3 has 16 amino acids. DNA of the CDR3: TGCGCCAGCAGTGAGTGGAAAGCAAAACCGAACTATGGCTACACCTTC. As protein: CASSEWKAKPNYGYTF.

This clonotype counts as medium-sized. J is TRBJ2-1 and V is TRBV20-1; 9 nucleotides agree with TRBD1. Germline V CDR1 and CDR2: DFQATT, SNEGSKA (reference sequence). The J segment lost 3 bases and the V segment lost 5 bases, leaving 8 bases of the junction unmatched. CDR3 length: 15 residues. The CDR3 reads CSARSGTGIYNEQFF. The CDR3 DNA reads as TGCAGTGCTCGCTCGGGGACAGGGATCTACAATGAGCAGTTCTTC.

This sequence joins TRBV20-1 and TRBJ2-1, with 7 bases matching TRBD2. CDR3 length: 11 amino acids. In germline, CDR1 is DFQATT, CDR2 SNEGSKA (reference sequence). The V segment lost 5 bases and the J segment 13 bases; nucleotides outside the gene matches: 8. CDR3 in amino acids: CSAPGGTNQFF. The CDR3 DNA follows: TGCAGTGCTCCTGGGGGGACTAATCAGTTCTTC.

This clonotype was seen a few times. This chain uses TRBV20-1 with TRBJ1-1; TRBD1 matches at 7 bases. The CDR3 sequence is 13 residues long. The trim removed 0 bases at V and 12 bases at J, leaving 10 bases unmatched. The V gene's germline CDR1 is DFQATT and CDR2 SNEGSKA (reference sequence). CDR3: CSARDGVTGRTFF. DNA for the CDR3: TGCAGTGCTAGAGACGGGGTGACAGGGCGTACTTTCTTT.

In the case of this clonotype: The CDR3 ends on some other residue instead of the conserved phenylalanine or tryptophan, so this is likely a read error. It is unclear where the CDR3 begins or ends on the DNA, so no DNA is shown, and the CDR3 is as TCRdb lists it. This rearrangement joins TRBV7-7 to TRBJ2-2; the table's D gene call, TRBD2, was not cross checked with the DNA. Germline V gives CDR1 SSHAT, CDR2 FNYEAQ (reference sequence). The CDR3 numbers 8 amino acids, ends counted. This CDR3 reads CASSLHLA.

About this clonotype: With a much larger clone just one base away, this may be a read error. The CDR3 loop reads CACSSTSYNERFF. The CDR3, as DNA: TGTGCCTGCAGCTCGACCAGTTACAATGAGCGGTTCTTC. The chain links TRBV6-5 to TRBJ2-1; D is uncertain. The germline V gene has CDR1 MNHEY and CDR2 SVGAGI. CDR3 length: 13 amino acids.

This clonotype is labeled medium-sized (0.01 to 0.1%). The chain uses TRBV7-6 and TRBJ2-2; D possibly matches TRBD1 or TRBD2 (7 bases each). The CDR3 contains 15 residues. V was shortened by 2 bases and J by 5 bases, with 12 bases between the two germline ends. In germline, CDR1 is SGHVS, CDR2 FNYEAQ. The CDR3 spells CASSLNQGGTGELFF. The CDR3, as DNA: TGTGCCAGCAGCTTAAATCAGGGGGGGACCGGGGAGCTGTTTTTT.

V usage is TRBV6-4 and J usage is TRBJ2-3; 9 positions match TRBD2. Losses at the gene ends were 5 bases for V and 4 bases for J; bases not matched to a gene: 7. Looked up from germline, CDR1 is MRHNA and CDR2 is SNTAGT. The length of the CDR3 is 15 residues. CDR3 nucleotide sequence: TGTGCCAGCAGTCGTTTAGCGGGAGATCCAGATACGCAGTATTTT. Residues: CASSRLAGDPDTQYF.

This chain joins TRBV5-1 and TRBJ2-7; 9 bases agree with TRBD2. This CDR3 has 15 amino acids. The V and J ends lost 5 bases and 2 bases, in that order; junction bases with no gene match: 8. The V gene's germline CDR1 is SGHRS and CDR2 YFSETQ. The CDR3 sequence: CASSNRPSGTYEQYF. DNA for the CDR3: TGCGCCAGCAGTAATCGGCCTAGCGGGACCTACGAGCAGTACTTC.

Remarks on this clonotype: Germline and junction disagree at one end, which may indicate a read error. The rearrangement uses TRBV6-5 and TRBJ2-1; D assignment may be TRBD1 or TRBD2 (5 bases each). The CDR3 spans 13 residues. Germline V lookup: CDR1 MNHEY, CDR2 SVGAGI. CDR3 loop: CASSSPGLVEQLF. The CDR3 DNA is TGTGCCAGCAGTTCTCCGGGGCTTGTTGAGCAGCTCTTC.

This chain links TRBV6-4 with TRBJ2-3; 11 bases map to TRBD2. Germline values: CDR1 MRHNA, CDR2 SNTAGT. V trimming: 6 bases; J trimming: 5 bases; junction bases outside the gene matches: 7. The CDR3 has 15 amino acids. The DNA for the CDR3 is TGTGCCAGCAGCGTTAGACTAGCGGGAAAAGATACGCAGTATTTT. It encodes CASSVRLAGKDTQYF.

The V call is TRBV2, the J call TRBJ2-7; 7 bases are shared with TRBD2. The CDR3 contains 14 residues. Germline-derived CDR1 and CDR2 are SNHLY and FYNNEI. Trimming cost V 3 bases and J 7 bases; bases outside gene matches: 9. The CDR3 bases are TGTGCCAGCAGTGACACCGCGGGAGTTTGTGAGCAGTACTTC. This encodes CASSDTAGVCEQYF.

This clonotype is labeled as medium-sized (0.01 to 0.1%). This chain connects TRBV29-1 to TRBJ2-1; no clear D. CDR3 size: 12 residues. Trimming cost V 6 bases and J 6 bases, with 12 bases left between them. Looked up from germline, CDR1 is SQVTM and CDR2 is ANQGSEA. CDR3 loop: CSVRPGSNEQFF. Here the CDR3 DNA reads TGCAGCGTCCGGCCAGGTAGCAATGAGCAGTTCTTC.

V gene TRBV20-1 combines with J gene TRBJ2-5; tentative D call: TRBD2 (5 bases). Trimming removed 5 bases from V and 5 bases from J, with 21 bases in between. The V gene's germline CDR1 is DFQATT and CDR2 SNEGSKA (reference sequence). This CDR3 has 15 residues. Here the CDR3 DNA reads TGCAGTGCTGGACTCGGGCTGTCTCTCGTGGAGACCCAGTACTTC. Translation gives CSAGLGLSLVETQYF.

A word on this clonotype: A read error may produce the germline difference seen at one junction end. J is TRBJ2-2 and V is TRBV5-4; 8 nucleotides line up with TRBD2. The CDR3 length is 15 residues. The germline V gene encodes CDR1 SGHNT and CDR2 YYREEE (reference sequence). CDR3 protein: CPSSLSSGHTGELLF. In DNA form, the CDR3 reads TGTCCCAGCAGCCTATCTAGCGGGCACACCGGGGAGCTGCTTTTT. The whole variable domain, remainder taken from reference TRBV5-4 and TRBJ2-2, is ETGVTQSPTHLIKTRGQQVTLRCSSQSGHNTVSWYQQALGQGPQFIFQYYREEENGRGNFPPRFSGLQFPNYSSELNVNALELDDSALYLCPSSLSSGHTGELLFGEGSRLTVL.

The V gene is TRBV2, the J gene TRBJ2-1; perhaps TRBD1 as D (5 bases). V dropped 6 bases and J dropped 5 bases, with 14 bases sitting between them. This CDR3 is built from 14 residues. Germline V gives CDR1 SNHLY, CDR2 FYNNEI. CDR3 region: CASSDGAGNNEQFF. CDR3 bases: TGTGCCAGCAGCGACGGAGCAGGGAACAATGAGCAGTTCTTC.

This clonotype is deemed medium-sized. The gene calls are TRBV7-8 and TRBJ2-7; tentatively, D is TRBD2 (5 bases). V was pared by 5 bases and J by 0 bases, with 11 bases between. Germline values: CDR1 SGHVS, CDR2 FQNEAQ. CDR3 length equals 14 residues. CDR3 sequence (DNA): TGTGCCAGCAGCCCGCGTGGGAGCTCCTACGAGCAGTACTTC. Its translation is CASSPRGSSYEQYF.